The clone carrying this TCR beta chain was seen at least ten times. Its antigen is unknown. The data derive from a study of T cells in Graves' hyperthyroidism and ophthalmopathy. Notes on the study in general: A model of 13 V-J pairs discriminated ophthalmopathy from stable hyperthyroidism. In the blood, most expanded thyroid clonotypes above 0.001 appeared as well. Ophthalmopathy, as predicted by the model, came a median roughly 6.5 months after the prediction.

Lactation, pregnancy, other autoimmune disease or uncontrolled infection excluded patients. Regions amplified from RNA transcripts were the TCR beta CDR3 regions. TCR CDR3 regions were first amplified by RT-PCR with HTBI primers. TCRdb reanalysed the multiplex PCR reads using MiXCR and keeps one entry per CDR3 protein. This table has 450,000 to 700,000 distinct CDR3 sequences, around 46% appearing once. With 1 base clipped from V and 4 bases from J, the junction kept 8 bases outside the gene matches. Looked up from germline, CDR1 is SGHVS and CDR2 is FNYEAQ. This CDR3 is 16 amino acids long. The gene calls are TRBV7-6 and TRBJ2-7, with 9 bases that match TRBD1. Material: peripheral blood or thyroid tissue (not recorded which). The source is an adult woman with Graves' disease, either hyperthyroidism or ophthalmopathy (not recorded which). The CDR3 protein is CASSLEGTGSYYEQYF. The CDR3 nucleotides read TGTGCCAGCAGCTTAGAAGGGACAGGGAGCTATTACGAGCAGTACTTC.